These 24 T cell receptor beta chains were sequenced from one sample in a study of blood T cell repertoires in COVID-19. Assay used: immunoSEQ multiplex PCR; TCRdb lists only in-frame clones, some missing. The sample carries 53,000 or so clones, 65% to 80% recorded once. Sequencing used peripheral blood. The receptors stem from a man between 65 and 79 years old with active or convalescent COVID-19.

Only a few counts were recorded for this clone. The V and J genes are TRBV27 and TRBJ1-2; no reliable D call. Trimming shortened V by 6 bases and J by 4 bases, and 12 bases separated the two germline ends. The germline V gene has CDR1 MNHEY and CDR2 SMNVEV (reference sequence). The CDR3 is 13 amino acids. The CDR3 region is CASRLRGPYGYTF. The CDR3 DNA follows: TGTGCCAGCAGGCTCCGCGGCCCCTATGGCTACACCTTC.

The chain is built from TRBV7-9 and TRBJ1-6; no definite D call. CDR3 length: 15 amino acids. Trimming cost V 5 bases and J 0 bases, with 8 bases left between them. CDR1 and CDR2 from the germline V gene are SEHNR and FQNEAQ (reference sequence). In nucleotides, the CDR3 is TGTGCCAGCAGCGTATCGAGCTCCTATAATTCACCCCTCCACTTT. It is translated as CASSVSSSYNSPLHF.

V and J are TRBV15 and TRBJ1-1, with TRBD1 as a possible D gene (6 bases). In germline, CDR1 is LNHNV, CDR2 YYDKDF (reference sequence). This CDR3 spans 14 amino acids. V was trimmed by 1 base and J by 4 bases, leaving 10 bases between them. CDR3 bases: TGTGCCACCAGCAGAGCCTCAGGGGTCACTGAAGCTTTCTTT. Protein sequence: CATSRASGVTEAFF.

The chain uses TRBV4-3 and TRBJ1-5, with D perhaps TRBD1 (6 bases). This CDR3 is built from 17 residues. Looked up from germline, CDR1 is LGHNA and CDR2 is YSLEER. V was clipped by 3 bases and J by 0 bases, with 15 bases between them. The CDR3 sequence is CASSHFRTEYSNQPQHF. Written as DNA, the CDR3 is TGCGCCAGCAGCCATTTTAGGACAGAATATAGCAATCAGCCCCAGCATTTT.

The chain is built from TRBV11-2 and TRBJ2-5; 8 positions match TRBD1. The trim removed 4 bases at V and 4 bases at J, leaving 8 bases unmatched. From germline, CDR1 is SGHAT and CDR2 FQNNGV. The CDR3 runs 15 residues. For the CDR3, the DNA is TGTGCCAGCAGCTCCCAATCCGGGACAGGAGAGACCCAGTACTTC. The encoded protein is CASSSQSGTGETQYF. The complete variable domain, with remaining parts taken from reference TRBV11-2 and TRBJ2-5, reads EAGVAQSPRYKIIEKRQSVAFWCNPISGHATLYWYQQILGQGPKLLIQFQNNGVVDDSQLPKDRFSAERLKGVDSTLKIQPAKLEDSAVYLCASSSQSGTGETQYFGPGTRLLVL.

A single count supports this clone. The chain links TRBV19 to TRBJ2-3; a possible D gene is TRBD1 (6 bases). This CDR3 is 13 amino acids long. Trimming shortened V by 5 bases and J by 3 bases, and 9 bases separated the two germline ends. Germline assignment: CDR1 LNHDA and CDR2 SQIVND (reference sequence). The CDR3 loop is CASSGDRTDTQYF. Here the CDR3 DNA reads TGTGCCAGTAGTGGAGACAGGACAGATACGCAGTATTTT. Complete variable domain (other parts from reference TRBV19 and TRBJ2-3): DGGITQSPKYLFRKEGQNVTLSCEQNLNHDAMYWYRQDPGQGLRLIYYSQIVNDFQKGDIAEGYSVSREKKESFPLTVTSAQKNPTAFYLCASSGDRTDTQYFGPGTRLTVL.

The V gene is TRBV18, the J gene TRBJ2-3; 10 nucleotides align to TRBD2. This CDR3 comprises 18 residues. Losses at the gene ends were 1 base for V and 4 bases for J; bases not matched to a gene: 11. Germline V gene lookup returns CDR1 KGHSH and CDR2 LQKENI. In DNA form, the CDR3 reads TGTGCCAGCTCACCACAAACTCTGGCTAGCGGGGGCCCAGATACGCAGTATTTT. Its translation is CASSPQTLASGGPDTQYF.

This chain connects TRBV9 to TRBJ2-5, with a tentative D call TRBD1 (6 bases). V shed 2 bases and J shed 8 bases, with 19 bases lying between them. CDR1 SGDLS and CDR2 YYNGEE come from the germline V gene. CDR3 size: 15 residues. The CDR3 region is CASSVEGGPPGTQYF. In DNA, the CDR3 is TGTGCCAGCAGCGTGGAAGGGGGTCCTCCGGGTACCCAGTACTTC.

V usage is TRBV19 and J usage is TRBJ1-6, with no clear D. The CDR3 runs 14 residues. V shed 0 bases and J shed 9 bases, with 9 bases lying between them. Germline V gene lookup returns CDR1 LNHDA and CDR2 SQIVND (reference sequence). The CDR3 region has the DNA TGTGCCAGTAGTATAGACCAACGGGTTTCACCCCTCCACTTT. Its translation: CASSIDQRVSPLHF.

This chain joins TRBV5-6 and TRBJ2-4; a possible D gene is TRBD2 (6 bases). Germline V gene sequence: CDR1 SGHDT, CDR2 YYEEEE. The CDR3 is 16 amino acids. The germline V and J ends were trimmed by 2 bases and 6 bases, with 18 bases remaining between them. The CDR3 spells CASSFFTTGVGNIQYF. The CDR3, as DNA: TGTGCCAGCAGCTTCTTCACCACGGGAGTCGGAAACATTCAGTACTTC.

This clone was seen more than once but under ten times. V and J are TRBV2 and TRBJ1-1; D gene uncertain. Per germline, CDR1 SNHLY and CDR2 FYNNEI. This CDR3 comprises 13 residues. V was clipped by 7 bases and J by 0 bases, with 9 bases between them. In DNA, the CDR3 is TGTGCCAGCAAGAGGGATCTGAACACTGAAGCTTTCTTT. Its translation is CASKRDLNTEAFF.

The rearrangement links TRBV2 to TRBJ2-7; 13 nucleotides line up with TRBD2. CDR3 size: 17 residues. Germline V gene lookup returns CDR1 SNHLY and CDR2 FYNNEI. The V segment lost 5 bases and the J segment 0 bases; nucleotides outside the gene matches: 7. CDR3 sequence reads: CASSTDRTSGSSYEQYF. In DNA, the CDR3 is TGTGCCAGCAGTACAGATCGGACTAGCGGGAGCTCCTACGAGCAGTACTTC.

This chain connects TRBV6-2 or TRBV6-3 to TRBJ2-7; D possibly corresponds to TRBD2 (5 bases). The CDR3 totals 15 residues. The V end lost 6 bases, the J end lost 3 bases, and 18 bases lay between the germline ends. Per the germline V gene, CDR1 is MNHEY and CDR2 is SVGEGT. The CDR3 nucleotides are TGTGCCAGCAGCGACCGGGCCCTAGGGAGCTACGAGCAGTACTTC. The encoded protein is CASSDRALGSYEQYF.

This clone was recorded only once. CDR3 DNA: TGTGCCAGCAGCTTGCAGGTGGGCTACACCTTC. Protein: CASSLQVGYTF. This sequence joins TRBV7-9 and TRBJ1-2; no clear D gene. Trimming removed 3 bases at V and 8 bases at J, with 7 bases between. The CDR3 extends over 11 amino acids. Germline V CDR1 and CDR2: SEHNR, FQNEAQ (reference sequence).

This clone has only a few counts. The chain couples TRBV2 to TRBJ2-7; D possibly corresponds to TRBD1 (5 bases). Germline V CDR1 and CDR2: SNHLY, FYNNEI. With 2 bases removed from V and 6 bases from J, the gap between germline ends came to 17 bases. This CDR3 spans 15 amino acids. The chain's CDR3 is CASSEMGWQGGEQYF. The CDR3 DNA sequence: TGTGCCAGCAGTGAAATGGGTTGGCAGGGCGGCGAGCAGTACTTC.

This chain's CDR3 is CASSKTRSGQGFDTGELFF. CDR3 DNA sequence: TGTGCCAGCAGCAAAACCCGGTCCGGACAGGGGTTTGACACCGGGGAGCTGTTTTTT. This chain connects TRBV21-1 to TRBJ2-2; the D call in the table, TRBD1, was not verified against the DNA. TRBV21-1 is reported as a pseudogene. This CDR3 has 19 residues.

The chain couples TRBV28 to TRBJ1-6, with D unclear. The germline V and J ends were trimmed by 7 bases and 11 bases, with 15 bases remaining between them. Germline V CDR1 and CDR2: MDHEN, SYDVKM. This CDR3 comprises 13 residues. The CDR3 nucleotides read TGTGCCAGCACCCAGGCAAGCTTGGCACCCCTCCACTTT. Translating gives CASTQASLAPLHF.

V usage is TRBV6-5 and J usage is TRBJ2-1; tentative D call: TRBD1 (6 bases). This CDR3 has 14 residues. In germline, CDR1 is MNHEY, CDR2 SVGAGI. Trimming stripped 0 bases from V and 9 bases from J, with 12 bases between. The CDR3 is CASSYSRGGSEQFF. The CDR3 region has the DNA TGTGCCAGCAGTTACTCTAGAGGGGGAAGTGAGCAGTTCTTC.

This chain uses TRBV15 with TRBJ1-5, with 12 bases aligning to TRBD1. CDR3 length: 16 residues. V lost 4 bases to trimming and J lost 6 bases; unmatched junction nucleotides: 7. Germline CDR1 and CDR2: LNHNV and YYDKDF (reference sequence). The CDR3 region has the DNA TGTGCCACCAGCACCGACCGGGACAGGGGGCCTCAGCCCCAGCATTTT. Its protein is CATSTDRDRGPQPQHF.

This rearrangement joins TRBV11-3 to TRBJ1-3, with 7 bases that match TRBD1. There are 15 residues in the CDR3. Germline values: CDR1 SGHNT, CDR2 YENEEA. Trimming cost V 5 bases and J 3 bases; bases outside gene matches: 7. This chain's CDR3 is CASSPEGQNGNTIYF. The CDR3 DNA is TGTGCCAGCAGCCCGGAGGGACAGAATGGAAACACCATATATTTT.

There are a few counts of this clone. The chain uses TRBV21-1 and TRBJ1-2; TRBD1 is taken as the D call from the table, unchecked against the DNA. TRBV21-1 is marked as a pseudogene. This CDR3 has 12 amino acids. The DNA for the CDR3 is TGTGCCACCCGGGACAGCTACTATGGCTACACCTTC. Its translation: CATRDSYYGYTF.

The V call is TRBV29-1, the J call TRBJ1-2, with 9 bases matching TRBD1. This CDR3 region has 11 residues. The ends lost 8 bases at V and 4 bases at J; junction bases unmatched: 2. Germline loops: CDR1 SQVTM, CDR2 ANQGSEA. CDR3 loop: CSLGQGYGYTF. The CDR3 DNA sequence: TGCAGCCTGGGACAGGGCTATGGCTACACCTTC. The variable domain in full, completed from reference TRBV29-1 and TRBJ1-2, reads SAVISQKPSRDICQRGTSLTIQCQVDSQVTMMFWYRQQPGQSLTLIATANQGSEATYESGFVIDKFPISRPNLTFSTLTVSNMSPEDSSIYLCSLGQGYGYTFGSGTRLTVV.

V and J are TRBV19 and TRBJ1-2, with TRBD1 matching 10 bases. The J segment lost 8 bases and the V segment lost 7 bases, leaving 13 bases of the junction unmatched. The CDR3 runs to 15 residues. Germline CDR1 reads LNHDA; CDR2 reads SQIVND (reference sequence). The CDR3, as DNA: TGTGCCAGTACCCCGTTATCGGGACAGGGGAAAGGCTACACCTTC. This codes for CASTPLSGQGKGYTF.

The rearrangement links TRBV28 to TRBJ1-1, with 7 bases identical to TRBD1. CDR1 MDHEN and CDR2 SYDVKM come from the germline V gene. The J segment lost 6 bases and the V segment lost 6 bases, leaving 10 bases of the junction unmatched. This CDR3 is 14 amino acids long. The DNA for the CDR3 is TGTGCCAGCAGACACCACAGGGGTCGATCTGAAGCTTTCTTT. It specifies CASRHHRGRSEAFF.